What follows are 23 T cell receptor beta chains derived from one specimen sequenced in a study of blood T cell repertoires in COVID-19. Clones were read by immunoSEQ multiplex PCR, and TCRdb kept only the in-frame ones, dropping some. Among about 370,000 clones, more than 70% were seen once, and the ten largest hold 2.5% to 3.5%. The sample consisted of peripheral blood. These TCRs come from a woman in her twenties or thirties with COVID-19, enrolled during active disease.

The V and J genes are TRBV4-3 and TRBJ2-3, with TRBD2 identical over 11 bases. The CDR3 loop spans 16 amino acids. CDR1 is LGHNA, CDR2 YSLEER, per germline. Trimming took 3 bases from V and 0 from J; bases not matched to a gene: 2. CDR3 region: CASSQGLADSTDTQYF. CDR3 in DNA: TGCGCCAGCAGCCAGGGACTAGCGGATAGCACAGATACGCAGTATTTT.

V and J are TRBV6-2 or TRBV6-3 and TRBJ1-1; the match to TRBD1 covers 7 bases. With V trimmed by 0 bases and J by 0 bases, 4 bases remained unmatched. Germline V gene data show CDR1 as MNHEY and CDR2 as SVGEGT. The length of the CDR3 is 16 residues. The CDR3 sequence: CASSYSQGGVNTEAFF. For the CDR3, the DNA is TGTGCCAGCAGTTACTCCCAGGGGGGTGTGAACACTGAAGCTTTCTTT.

The chain is built from TRBV11-3 and TRBJ2-2, with D possibly TRBD1 on 6 matching bases. V dropped 4 bases and J dropped 7 bases, with 16 bases sitting between them. The CDR3 has 15 residues. Germline V gene lookup returns CDR1 SGHNT and CDR2 YENEEA. The CDR3 nucleotides are TGTGCCAGCAGCTCCCGACAGGTGGGGTACGGGGAGCTGTTTTTT. It specifies CASSSRQVGYGELFF.

CDR3 sequence (DNA): TGTGCCAGCAGCTTAATAATGGAGACCCAGTACTTC. Encoded protein: CASSLIMETQYF. This sequence joins TRBV7-2 and TRBJ2-5; D ambiguous. Trimming cost V 2 bases and J 5 bases, with 6 bases left between them. Looked up from germline, CDR1 is SGHTA and CDR2 is FQGNSA. This CDR3 is built from 12 residues. The full variable domain, completed using reference TRBV7-2 and TRBJ2-5, is GAGVSQSPSNKVTEKGKDVELRCDPISGHTALYWYRQSLGQGLEFLIYFQGNSAPDKSGLPSDRFSAERTGGSVSTLTIQRTQQEDSAVYLCASSLIMETQYFGPGTRLLVL.

The chain combines TRBV10-3 with TRBJ2-3, with 9 bases matching TRBD2. The germline V gene encodes CDR1 ENHRY and CDR2 SYGVKD. This CDR3 comprises 14 residues. The J segment lost 4 bases and the V segment lost 8 bases, leaving 7 bases of the junction unmatched. The DNA of the CDR3 is TGTGCCATCCCCGCGGCTAGCGGGGCAGATACGCAGTATTTT. Translating it yields CAIPAASGADTQYF.

V and J are TRBV28 and TRBJ1-2, with 8 positions matching TRBD1. J was trimmed by 8 bases and V by 6 bases; bases with no gene match: 17. Germline CDR1 and CDR2: MDHEN and SYDVKM. The CDR3 runs 16 residues. Here the CDR3 reads CASSPRHTGTGSGYTF. The CDR3 DNA is TGTGCCAGCAGCCCGCGACATACCGGGACAGGTTCCGGCTACACCTTC.

This chain connects TRBV12-3 or TRBV12-4 to TRBJ2-7; D might be TRBD1 (6 bases). This CDR3 is built from 13 residues. The V end was cut by 3 bases, the J end by 3 bases, with 9 bases between. Written as DNA, the CDR3 is TGTGCCAGCAGTTTGGGGGCATTCTACGAGCAGTACGTC. Translated, it gives CASSLGAFYEQYV.

The chain couples TRBV12-5 to TRBJ2-1, with 12 bases fitting TRBD2. This CDR3 contains 16 residues. Trimming at V came to 6 bases and at J to 5 bases, leaving 8 bases not matched to a gene. The germline CDR1 and CDR2 sequences are LGHNT and FRNRAP. CDR3 coding DNA: TGTGCTAGTGGCATAACTAGCGGGGGGAAACACAATGAGCAGTTCTTC. Translating it yields CASGITSGGKHNEQFF.

This sequence joins TRBV5-6 and TRBJ2-7; D may be TRBD1 (6 bases). This CDR3 region has 16 residues. V was cut by 6 bases and J by 3 bases, with 22 bases left in between. Germline CDR1 and CDR2: SGHDT and YYEEEE. For the CDR3, the DNA is TGTGCCAGCACCTACCTCGGGGACACAGGGAGCTACGAGCAGTACGTC. It specifies CASTYLGDTGSYEQYV.

The rearrangement joins TRBV19 to TRBJ1-1; 9 nucleotides match TRBD1. The CDR3 covers 14 residues. The germline V gene encodes CDR1 LNHDA and CDR2 SQIVND (reference sequence). V shed 5 bases and J 4 bases; nucleotides not matched to a gene: 5. The CDR3 reads CASSSQGAVTEAFF. Here the CDR3 DNA reads TGTGCCAGTAGTTCACAGGGGGCGGTCACTGAAGCTTTCTTT.

This chain joins TRBV2 and TRBJ2-7; tentative D call: TRBD1 (6 bases). Trimming pared 6 bases from V and 2 bases from J, leaving 14 bases between. Looked up from germline, CDR1 is SNHLY and CDR2 is FYNNEI. The CDR3 has 14 residues. CDR3 bases: TGTGCCAGCAGAACGGGACAAGCCCCCTACGAGCAGTACTTC. Its protein is CASRTGQAPYEQYF.

This chain links TRBV7-8 with TRBJ2-2, with TRBD1 matching over 7 bases. Losses at the gene ends were 5 bases for V and 7 bases for J; bases not matched to a gene: 7. CDR1 and CDR2 from the germline V gene are SGHVS and FQNEAQ. This CDR3 comprises 14 residues. The CDR3 coding sequence is TGTGCCAGCAGCCGACGACAGGGCATCGGGGAGCTGTTTTTT. Its protein product is CASSRRQGIGELFF.

V gene TRBV6-5 combines with J gene TRBJ2-5; 10 bases line up with TRBD2. V lost 6 bases, J lost 4 bases, and 8 bases stayed unmatched. CDR3 length equals 15 residues. Germline V gene data show CDR1 as MNHEY and CDR2 as SVGAGI. As DNA, the CDR3 is TGTGCCAGCAGCACCATGGGACTAGCGAGAGAGACCCAGTACTTC. This encodes CASSTMGLARETQYF.

This chain links TRBV7-9 with TRBJ1-4; D is unresolved. V was cut by 5 bases and J by 6 bases, with 13 bases left in between. This CDR3 contains 14 residues. Germline-derived CDR1 and CDR2 are SEHNR and FQNEAQ (reference sequence). The CDR3: CASSRPPGDEKLFF. CDR3 DNA: TGTGCCAGCAGCCGGCCCCCAGGTGATGAAAAACTGTTTTTT.

This clone came up once. The chain combines TRBV6-1 with TRBJ1-6; TRBD1 might be the D (5 bases). Trimming took 3 bases from V and 7 from J, leaving 13 bases between them. The CDR3 contains 15 residues. The germline V gene encodes CDR1 MNHNS and CDR2 SASEGT. The CDR3 here is CASSDFRQINSPLHF. As DNA, the CDR3 is TGTGCCAGCAGTGATTTTCGACAGATCAATTCACCCCTCCACTTT.

The chain links TRBV5-4 to TRBJ2-7, with 9 bases fitting TRBD1. Germline V gene sequence: CDR1 SGHNT, CDR2 YYREEE (reference sequence). The CDR3 is 13 residues long. J gave up 4 bases and V 4 bases, and 3 bases lay outside the gene matches. CDR3 sequence (DNA): TGTGCCAGCAGCAAGGGACAGGGTTACGAGCAGTACGTC. The encoded protein is CASSKGQGYEQYV.

V usage is TRBV3-1 (or the pseudogene TRBV3-2) and J usage is TRBJ1-2; D not certain. Germline values: CDR1 LGHDT, CDR2 YNNKEL (reference sequence). Between the trimmed V and J ends, which lost 4 bases and 7 bases, there was a span of 16 bases. This CDR3 is 14 amino acids long. The CDR3 nucleotides read TGTGCCAGCAGCCCCCTTTCCGAGGGTCTTGGCTACACCTTC. This translates into CASSPLSEGLGYTF.

In its sample, this clone was seen once. The chain employs TRBV6-4 and TRBJ2-3, with D possibly matching TRBD2 (5 bases). Trimming cost V 7 bases and J 4 bases, with 15 bases left between them. Germline assignment: CDR1 MRHNA and CDR2 SNTAGT. CDR3 size: 14 residues. The DNA of the CDR3 is TGTGCCAGCAAGGGTGATTGGCGGGCAGATACGCAGTATTTT. It yields the protein CASKGDWRADTQYF.

The CDR3 loop is CASSPTGVGDTQYF. DNA of the CDR3: TGTGCCAGCAGCCCGACGGGGGTTGGAGATACGCAGTATTTT. The genes are TRBV11-2 and TRBJ2-3, with D perhaps matching TRBD2 (6 bases). The ends were cut back, 5 bases at V and 5 bases at J, with 14 bases in the middle. CDR3 length equals 14 residues. Germline loops: CDR1 SGHAT, CDR2 FQNNGV.

In its sample, this clone was seen once. This chain joins TRBV7-6 and TRBJ2-7; a possible D gene is TRBD1 (7 bases). Germline values: CDR1 SGHVS, CDR2 FNYEAQ. The CDR3 is 12 residues long. The germline V and J ends were trimmed by 4 bases and 6 bases, with 10 bases remaining between them. The CDR3 loop is CASSYQGGEQYF. The CDR3 DNA is TGTGCCAGCAGCTATCAGGGGGGCGAGCAGTACTTC.

The gene calls are TRBV12-3 or TRBV12-4 and TRBJ2-1, with D tentatively TRBD1 (5 bases). The CDR3 extends over 13 amino acids. The V end lost 5 bases, the J end lost 3 bases, and 8 bases lay between the germline ends. The CDR3 here is CASSRRDYNEQFF. CDR3 nucleotides: TGTGCCAGCAGTCGCAGGGACTACAATGAGCAGTTCTTC.

The chain carries TRBV10-1 and TRBJ2-3; unclear D gene. The CDR3 totals 13 residues. The germline V gene encodes CDR1 WNHNN and CDR2 SYGVQD (reference sequence). Trimming pared 3 bases from V and 0 bases from J, leaving 4 bases between. In DNA form, the CDR3 reads TGCGCCAGCAGTGACGGTAGCACAGATACGCAGTATTTT. This translates into CASSDGSTDTQYF.

V is TRBV9 and J is TRBJ1-1; D is undetermined. V lost 0 bases, J lost 1 base, and 10 bases lay in between. Germline V CDR1 and CDR2: SGDLS, YYNGEE. The CDR3 runs to 15 residues. CDR3 protein: CASSVGREGNTEAFF. In DNA form, the CDR3 reads TGTGCCAGCAGCGTAGGGAGGGAGGGGAACACTGAAGCTTTCTTT.